Listed below are T cell receptor beta chains from one sample, sequenced in a study of early T cells in non-severe SARS-CoV-2 infection. From the 5' RACE reads, TCRdb called clonotypes with MiXCR, one entry per CDR3 protein. The sample lists tens of thousands of distinct CDR3 sequences; over 9.5% were seen once. Sequenced material: whole blood. These receptors all stem from an adult who was a healthcare worker with PCR-confirmed SARS-CoV-2 infection or an uninfected control (not recorded which). The CDR3 runs from the conserved cysteine through the conserved F or W. D genes are given only for firm matches. Size is stated for part of the rows, as once, few or many counts, or as a class when the clone is expanded.

d_call	clone_size	v_call	j_call	cdr3_aa	cdr3_nt
.	many	TRBV5-6	TRBJ2-4	CASSPGVYLAKNIQYF	TGTGCCAGCAGCCCTGGGGTATACCTAGCCAAAAACATTCAGTACTTC
TRBD1	.	TRBV3-1	TRBJ1-2	CASSQGQGIYGYTF	TGTGCCAGCAGCCAAGGACAGGGGATCTATGGCTACACCTTC
TRBD1	many	TRBV15	TRBJ1-5	CATSIRQGLDSNQPQHF	TGTGCCACCAGCATCAGACAGGGGCTAGATAGCAATCAGCCCCAGCATTTT
.	.	TRBV18	TRBJ2-5	CVSSRGIQETQYF	TGTGTCAGCTCACGGGGAATTCAAGAGACCCAGTACTTC
TRBD2	many	TRBV7-9	TRBJ2-2	CASSLTSGSGNTGELFF	TGTGCCAGCAGCTTGACTAGCGGGAGCGGAAACACCGGGGAGCTGTTTTTT
.	few	TRBV14	TRBJ1-6	CASSPRKAGDNSPLHF	TGTGCCAGCAGCCCCCGGAAGGCAGGGGATAATTCACCCCTCCACTTT
.	few	TRBV6-1	TRBJ1-5	CASKEDTPQHF	TGTGCCAGCAAGGAGGACACTCCCCAGCATTTT
TRBD2	few	TRBV11-2	TRBJ2-3	CASSPLSGRVSTDTQYF	TGTGCCAGCAGCCCCCTGAGCGGGAGGGTTAGCACAGATACGCAGTATTTT
.	few	TRBV4-3	TRBJ2-1	CASSQYYLNEQFF	TGCGCCAGCAGCCAATACTACCTCAATGAGCAGTTCTTC
.	many	TRBV30	TRBJ2-7	CAWSVSSYEQYF	TGTGCCTGGAGTGTTTCCAGCTACGAGCAGTACTTC
TRBD1	many	TRBV11-2	TRBJ1-2	CASSLDRGRGYTF	TGTGCCAGCAGCCTTGACAGGGGTCGCGGCTACACCTTC
.	few	TRBV7-2	TRBJ2-1	CASSPPGVHEQFF	TGTGCCAGCAGCCCCCCGGGGGTCCATGAGCAGTTCTTC
.	many	TRBV3-1	TRBJ2-7	CASSQDRGQLTYEQYF	TGTGCCAGCAGCCAAGATCGTGGACAGCTAACCTACGAGCAGTACTTC
.	few	TRBV19	TRBJ2-2	CASSIDLLANTGELFF	TGTGCCAGTAGTATAGATTTGCTAGCCAACACCGGGGAGCTGTTTTTT
TRBD2	many	TRBV7-2	TRBJ2-4	CASSPRLAGERRNIQYF	TGTGCCAGCAGCCCCAGACTAGCGGGGGAGAGGAGAAACATTCAGTACTTC
TRBD1	few	TRBV30	TRBJ2-6	CAWSVLRTGGSSGANVLTF	TGTGCCTGGAGTGTATTGAGGACAGGGGGCTCCTCTGGGGCCAACGTCCTGACTTTC
.	.	TRBV9	TRBJ1-2	CASSPGSLSYGYTF	TGTGCCAGCAGCCCCGGGTCGCTCTCCTATGGCTACACCTTC
.	many	TRBV6-2/TRBV6-3	TRBJ2-7	CASRPGRYPYEQYF	TGTGCCAGCAGACCGGGACGGTATCCCTACGAGCAGTACTTC
.	many	TRBV7-3	TRBJ2-5	CASSFGGTETQYF	TGTGCCAGCAGCTTCGGGGGAACGGAGACCCAGTACTTC
.	many	TRBV7-3	TRBJ2-3	CASSSTGRGDTQYF	TGTGCCAGCAGCTCCACAGGTCGGGGTGATACGCAGTATTTT
.	many	TRBV7-2	TRBJ2-5	CASSFRTEETQYF	TGTGCCAGCAGCTTCAGGACTGAAGAGACCCAGTACTTC
TRBD1	many	TRBV5-4	TRBJ1-2	CASSSQGPLKRYTF	TGTGCCAGCAGCTCACAGGGGCCGCTCAAAAGGTACACCTTC
.	many	TRBV19	TRBJ2-2	CASSMSGAANTGELFF	TGTGCCAGTAGTATGTCAGGGGCCGCGAACACCGGGGAGCTGTTTTTT
.	few	TRBV2	TRBJ2-6	CASSQTTGWQANVLTF	TGTGCCAGCAGTCAAACCACGGGGTGGCAGGCCAACGTCCTGACTTTC
.	few	TRBV12-3/TRBV12-4	TRBJ1-2	CASSLYLLNYGYTF	TGTGCCAGCAGTTTATACCTATTAAACTATGGCTACACCTTC
.	many	TRBV24-1	TRBJ1-3	CATSDHDEGGNTIYF	TGTGCCACCAGTGATCACGACGAGGGTGGAAACACCATATATTTT
.	.	TRBV6-2/TRBV6-3	TRBJ2-2	CASSYSRTGELFF	TGTGCCAGCAGTTACTCGAGGACCGGGGAGCTGTTTTTT
.	.	TRBV24-1	TRBJ2-3	CATSDLGGTDTQYF	TGTGCCACCAGTGATTTGGGGGGCACAGATACGCAGTATTTT
.	few	TRBV20-1	TRBJ2-1	CSAREHSSEQFF	TGCAGTGCTAGAGAGCATTCCTCGGAGCAGTTCTTC